This is a list of T cell receptor beta chains from one sample in a study of early T cells in non-severe SARS-CoV-2 infection. TCRdb re-called the 5' RACE reads with MiXCR, one entry per CDR3 protein. The top ten clones hold 5% to 8% of a sample with under 85,000 distinct CDR3 sequences, 12% of them seen once. Sample: whole blood. These receptors all stem from an adult who was a healthcare worker with PCR-confirmed SARS-CoV-2 infection or an uninfected control (not recorded which). The CDR3 runs from the conserved cysteine through the conserved F or W. D genes are given only for firm matches. For some rows the clone size is stated as once, few or many, or as a class when expanded; others skip it.

d_gene,v_gene,j_gene,abundance,CDR3aa,CDR3nt
-,TRBV20-1,TRBJ1-2,-,CSAPFAVYGGYTF,TGCAGTGCTCCCTTCGCGGTGTACGGTGGCTACACCTTC
-,TRBV3-1,TRBJ2-1,-,CASSQHGPGRNEQFF,TGTGCCAGCAGCCAACACGGGCCGGGGCGCAATGAGCAGTTCTTC
TRBD1,TRBV18,TRBJ1-1,few,CASSLTGADTEAFF,TGTGCCAGCTCTCTAACAGGGGCCGACACTGAAGCTTTCTTT
-,TRBV5-1,TRBJ2-2,many,CASSFQGSAGELFF,TGCGCCAGCAGCTTCCAGGGTAGCGCCGGGGAGCTGTTTTTT
-,TRBV29-1,TRBJ1-2,-,CRAYGYTF,TGCAGGGCCTATGGCTACACCTTC
-,TRBV29-1,TRBJ2-6,-,CSVGGLPSGANVLTF,TGCAGCGTTGGAGGACTACCTTCTGGGGCCAACGTCCTGACTTTC
-,TRBV12-3/TRBV12-4,TRBJ1-4,many,CASSFARAGLKGATNEKLFF,TGTGCCAGCAGTTTCGCTCGGGCAGGTCTTAAAGGTGCAACTAATGAAAAACTGTTTTTT
-,TRBV18,TRBJ2-3,few,CASSPQGLSTDTQYF,TGTGCCAGCTCACCACAAGGACTGAGCACAGATACGCAGTATTTT
-,TRBV7-2,TRBJ2-7,few,CASSLNRGSYEQYF,TGTGCCAGCAGCTTAAATCGGGGATCCTACGAGCAGTACTTC
TRBD2,TRBV18,TRBJ2-1,many,CASSPRTSGRPYNEQFF,TGTGCCAGCTCACCACGGACTAGCGGGAGACCCTACAATGAGCAGTTCTTC
-,TRBV2,TRBJ1-5,many,CASSLGLWNQPQHF,TGTGCCAGCAGTCTGGGCCTGTGGAATCAGCCCCAGCATTTT
-,TRBV7-9,TRBJ1-6,-,CASNKGGIHSPLHF,TGTGCCAGCAACAAGGGGGGCATCCATTCACCCCTCCACTTT
-,TRBV12-3/TRBV12-4,TRBJ2-2,-,CASSFGRSYGELFF,TGTGCCAGCAGTTTTGGCCGAAGCTACGGGGAGCTGTTTTTT
TRBD1,TRBV24-1,TRBJ2-1,-,CATSGTVYNEQFF,TGTGCCACCTCCGGGACAGTATACAATGAGCAGTTCTTC
TRBD2,TRBV6-2/TRBV6-3,TRBJ2-1,few,CASSFREGLAQHEQFF,TGTGCCAGCAGTTTTAGAGAAGGACTAGCTCAGCATGAGCAGTTCTTC
-,TRBV4-3,TRBJ2-6,many,CASSHRGPGANVLTF,TGCGCCAGCAGCCACAGGGGTCCTGGGGCCAACGTCCTGACTTTC
TRBD1,TRBV6-5,TRBJ1-2,many,CASSSGQATYGYTF,TGTGCCAGCAGCTCCGGACAGGCGACCTATGGCTACACCTTC
-,TRBV29-1,TRBJ2-7,many,CSVWDVYEQYF,TGCAGCGTCTGGGACGTCTACGAGCAGTACTTC
TRBD2,TRBV13,TRBJ2-1,few,CASSQTGLAHEQFF,TGTGCCAGCAGCCAAACGGGACTAGCCCACGAGCAGTTCTTC
-,TRBV11-2,TRBJ1-6,-,CASSLPGRESPLHF,TGTGCCAGCAGCTTACCGGGCCGGGAGTCACCCCTCCACTTT
TRBD1,TRBV5-6,TRBJ1-5,many,CASSSKQGSQIAGTQHF,TGTGCCAGCAGCTCAAAACAGGGGTCTCAGATAGCTGGCACCCAGCATTTT
TRBD1,TRBV11-2,TRBJ2-3,many,CASSLGRTGPITDTQYF,TGTGCCAGCAGCTTAGGTCGGACAGGACCAATCACAGATACGCAGTATTTT
-,TRBV2,TRBJ1-3,-,CASSEPGRTGNTIYF,TGTGCCAGCAGTGAACCGGGACGGACTGGAAACACCATATATTTT
-,TRBV7-8,TRBJ1-5,many,CASSLTDPGNQPQHF,TGTGCCAGCAGCCTAACTGACCCGGGCAATCAGCCCCAGCATTTT
-,TRBV20-1,TRBJ1-6,few,CSARGSPLRGSPLHF,TGCAGTGCTAGAGGATCACCTCTACGGGGTTCACCCCTCCACTTT
-,TRBV7-8,TRBJ1-5,many,CASSLVGFLQPQHF,TGTGCCAGCAGCTTAGTAGGGTTCCTTCAGCCCCAGCATTTT
TRBD1,TRBV9,TRBJ2-7,few,CASSSGTVPYEQYF,TGTGCCAGCAGCTCCGGGACAGTACCCTACGAGCAGTACTTC
TRBD2,TRBV7-2,TRBJ2-1,many,CASSSKGLAGGPNEQFF,TGTGCCAGCAGCTCGAAGGGACTAGCGGGAGGGCCCAATGAGCAGTTCTTC
-,TRBV6-4,TRBJ1-2,many,CASSPGTANYGYTF,TGTGCCAGCAGTCCCGGGACCGCTAACTATGGCTACACCTTC
TRBD2,TRBV12-5,TRBJ2-7,few,CASGSPGLVGREQYF,TGTGCTAGTGGTTCTCCTGGACTAGTTGGCCGCGAGCAGTACTTC
TRBD2,TRBV24-1,TRBJ2-3,many,CATSEVGVLAGITDTQYF,TGTGCCACCAGTGAGGTGGGGGTGCTAGCGGGAATCACAGATACGCAGTATTTT
-,TRBV7-9,TRBJ1-6,many,CASSLMGRYSPLHF,TGTGCCAGCAGCTTAATGGGACGGTATTCACCCCTCCACTTT
-,TRBV29-1,TRBJ2-7,-,CSVVVRVLGEQYF,TGCAGCGTTGTCGTTCGGGTTTTAGGGGAGCAGTACTTC
-,TRBV5-1,TRBJ1-2,-,CASSLARGLEYGYTF,TGCGCCAGCAGCTTGGCCAGGGGACTTGAATATGGCTACACCTTC
-,TRBV29-1,TRBJ2-1,many,CSGASSSYNEQFF,TGCAGCGGAGCTAGCAGCTCCTACAATGAGCAGTTCTTC
TRBD1,TRBV7-8,TRBJ1-6,many,CASSLMAGGGFHNSPLHF,TGTGCCAGCAGCTTAATGGCAGGGGGCGGGTTCCATAATTCACCCCTCCACTTT
TRBD2,TRBV3-1,TRBJ2-1,-,CASSQETSGLPYNEQFF,TGTGCCAGCAGCCAGGAGACTAGCGGGCTACCATACAATGAGCAGTTCTTC
TRBD2,TRBV29-1,TRBJ2-1,many,CSVAGVLRNEQFF,TGCAGCGTGGCGGGGGTTTTGCGCAATGAGCAGTTCTTC
TRBD1,TRBV29-1,TRBJ1-4,few,CSVDYQGDEKLFF,TGCAGCGTTGATTACCAGGGGGATGAAAAACTGTTTTTT